The clone carrying this TCR beta chain was picked up a small number of times. Its target is unknown. J was trimmed by 4 bases and V by 2 bases; bases with no gene match: 5. This CDR3 has 15 residues. Germline V gene lookup returns CDR1 SGHAT and CDR2 FQNNGV. The entry originates in a study of T cell repertoires in cytomegalovirus infection. For the study at large: Recently identified HLA-C-restricted CMV epitopes and well-studied HLA-B-restricted CMV epitopes were used by the study. Public signatures in TCR beta pointed to CMV infection and matching HLA type.

TCRdb itself ran the reads through MiXCR, one entry per CDR3 protein. The sample lists around 100,000 distinct CDR3 sequences, around 31% seen once, with roughly two fifths in the top ten. The chain recombines TRBV11-2 with TRBJ2-3; the match to TRBD2 covers 8 bases. This receptor was identified in a human donor in good health (CMV status not recorded). Some clones in this sample may be carry-over from other donors' samples. The sample in question was CD8+ T cells from cultured PBMCs, obtained from culture after CMV antigen stimulation. DNA of the CDR3: TGTGCCAGCAGCTTAAACGGGGGGGGGGCAGATACGCAGTATTTT. It is translated as CASSLNGGGADTQYF.